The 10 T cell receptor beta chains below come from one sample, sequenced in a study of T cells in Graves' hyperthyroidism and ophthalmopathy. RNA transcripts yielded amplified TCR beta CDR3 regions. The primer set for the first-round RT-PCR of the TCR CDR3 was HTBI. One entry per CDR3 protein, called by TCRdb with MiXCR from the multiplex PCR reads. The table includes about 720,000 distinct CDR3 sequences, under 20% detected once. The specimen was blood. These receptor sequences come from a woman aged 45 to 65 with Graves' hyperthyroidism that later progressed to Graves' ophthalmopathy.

CDR3 DNA sequence: TGCGCCAGCAGCCCTTTAGGGCCGACAGATAACACCGGGGAGCTGTTTTTT. Amino acids: CASSPLGPTDNTGELFF. The rearrangement joins TRBV5-1 to TRBJ2-2; possibly TRBD1 for D (5 bases). CDR1 is SGHRS and CDR2 is YFSETQ in the germline V gene. This CDR3 comprises 17 residues. The V gene lost 4 bases and the J gene lost 2 bases, with 18 bases spanning the gap.

In nucleotides, the CDR3 is TGTGCCAGCAGTCTCGGCCCCAATGAGCAGTTCTTC. Translation gives CASSLGPNEQFF. This sequence joins TRBV6-1 and TRBJ2-1; D is unclear. Trimming left V 5 bases short and J 6 bases short, with 8 bases between. Per germline, CDR1 MNHNS and CDR2 SASEGT. There are 12 residues in the CDR3.

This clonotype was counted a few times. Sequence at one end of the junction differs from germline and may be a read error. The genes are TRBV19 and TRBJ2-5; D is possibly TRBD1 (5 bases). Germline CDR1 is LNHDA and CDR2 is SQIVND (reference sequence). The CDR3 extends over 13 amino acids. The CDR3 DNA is TGTGCCAGTAGCATAGGACATGAAGAGACCCAGTACTTC. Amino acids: CASSIGHEETQYF.

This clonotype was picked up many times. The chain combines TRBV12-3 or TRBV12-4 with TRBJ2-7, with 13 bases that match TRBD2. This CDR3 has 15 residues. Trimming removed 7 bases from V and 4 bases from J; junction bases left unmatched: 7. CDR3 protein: CASTFGLAGVYEQYF. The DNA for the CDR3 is TGTGCCAGCACCTTCGGACTAGCGGGGGTATACGAGCAGTACTTC.

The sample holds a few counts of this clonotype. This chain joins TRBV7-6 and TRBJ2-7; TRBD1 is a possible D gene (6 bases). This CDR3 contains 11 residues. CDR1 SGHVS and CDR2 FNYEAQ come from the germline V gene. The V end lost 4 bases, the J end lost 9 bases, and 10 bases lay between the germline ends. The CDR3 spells CASSSRTAQYF. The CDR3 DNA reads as TGTGCCAGCAGCTCCCGGACAGCGCAGTACTTC.

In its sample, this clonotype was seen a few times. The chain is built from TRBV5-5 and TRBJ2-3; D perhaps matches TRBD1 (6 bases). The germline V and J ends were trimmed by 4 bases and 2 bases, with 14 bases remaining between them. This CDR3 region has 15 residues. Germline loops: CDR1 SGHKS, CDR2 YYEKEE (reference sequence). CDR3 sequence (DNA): TGTGCCAGCAGCAACGGACAGCTCAACACAGATACGCAGTATTTT. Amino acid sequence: CASSNGQLNTDTQYF. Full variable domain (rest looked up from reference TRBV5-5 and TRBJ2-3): DAGVTQSPTHLIKTRGQQVTLRCSPISGHKSVSWYQQVLGQGPQFIFQYYEKEERGRGNFPDRFSARQFPNYSSELNVNALLLGDSALYLCASSNGQLNTDTQYFGPGTRLTVL.

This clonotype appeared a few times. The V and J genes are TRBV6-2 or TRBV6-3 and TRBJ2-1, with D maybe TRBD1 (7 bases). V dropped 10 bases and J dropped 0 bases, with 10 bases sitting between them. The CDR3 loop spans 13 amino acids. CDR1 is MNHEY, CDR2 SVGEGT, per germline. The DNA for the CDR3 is TGTGCCACGCGGGACAGCTCCTACAATGAGCAGTTCTTC. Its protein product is CATRDSSYNEQFF.

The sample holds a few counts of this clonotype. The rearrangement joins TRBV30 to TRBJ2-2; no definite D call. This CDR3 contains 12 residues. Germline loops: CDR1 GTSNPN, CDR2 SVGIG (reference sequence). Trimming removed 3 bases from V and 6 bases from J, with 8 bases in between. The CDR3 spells CAWSSGPGELFF. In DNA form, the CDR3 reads TGTGCCTGGAGCTCAGGCCCCGGGGAGCTGTTTTTT.

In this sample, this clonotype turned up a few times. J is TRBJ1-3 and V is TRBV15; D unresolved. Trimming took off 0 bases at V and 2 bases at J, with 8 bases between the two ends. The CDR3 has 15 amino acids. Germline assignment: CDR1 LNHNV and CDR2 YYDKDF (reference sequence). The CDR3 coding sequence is TGTGCCACCAGCAGAGACGCTGCAACTGGAAACACCATATATTTT. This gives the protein CATSRDAATGNTIYF.

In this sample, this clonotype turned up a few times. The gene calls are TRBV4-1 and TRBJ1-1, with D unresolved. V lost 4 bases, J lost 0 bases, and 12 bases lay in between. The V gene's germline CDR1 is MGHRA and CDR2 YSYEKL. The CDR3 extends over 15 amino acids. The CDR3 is CASSLEGVLNTEAFF. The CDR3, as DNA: TGCGCCAGCAGCCTTGAGGGTGTTTTGAACACTGAAGCTTTCTTT.